A single sample is the source of the 12 T cell receptor beta chains below, sequenced in a study of blood T cell repertoires in COVID-19. The repertoire was sequenced with immunoSEQ multiplex PCR; TCRdb's copy has only in-frame clones and lacks some. The data show some 80,000 clones, 86% seen once. Sample: peripheral blood. The source is a human donor in a cohort sampled during active COVID-19.

To note about this clone: An end of the junction differs from the germline gene, which may be a read error. V gene TRBV5-1 combines with J gene TRBJ1-1; D remains unclear. The length of the CDR3 is 15 residues. CDR1 SGHRS and CDR2 YFSETQ come from the germline V gene. CDR3 bases: TGCGCCAGCACCTTGGAGCACCTATCGAACACTGAAGCTTTCTTT. Residues: CASTLEHLSNTEAFF.

The rearrangement joins TRBV6-2 or TRBV6-3 to TRBJ1-1; D might be TRBD1 (6 bases). CDR3 length: 13 amino acids. The V gene's germline CDR1 is MNHEY and CDR2 SVGEGT. Trimming stripped 6 bases from V and 1 base from J, with 9 bases between. Here the CDR3 DNA reads TGTGCCAGCAGCCGGACAGAGAACACTGAAGCTTTCTTT. Translation gives CASSRTENTEAFF.

This chain uses TRBV6-5 with TRBJ1-1; 7 nucleotides align to TRBD1. The CDR3 totals 13 residues. V gave up 6 bases and J gave up 1 base; unmatched junction bases: 2. Germline V gene lookup returns CDR1 MNHEY and CDR2 SVGAGI. CDR3 nucleotide sequence: TGTGCCAGCAGCAACAGGGGGAACACTGAAGCTTTCTTT. The encoded protein is CASSNRGNTEAFF.

This rearrangement joins TRBV19 to TRBJ2-7; 8 positions agree with TRBD1. This CDR3 is built from 14 residues. V was clipped by 4 bases and J by 6 bases; unmatched bases: 8. CDR1 LNHDA and CDR2 SQIVND come from the germline V gene (reference sequence). The CDR3 sequence is CASSNRQGRPEQYF. The CDR3 DNA is TGTGCCAGTAGTAACCGACAGGGGCGCCCCGAGCAGTACTTC. Full variable domain (rest looked up from reference TRBV19 and TRBJ2-7): DGGITQSPKYLFRKEGQNVTLSCEQNLNHDAMYWYRQDPGQGLRLIYYSQIVNDFQKGDIAEGYSVSREKKESFPLTVTSAQKNPTAFYLCASSNRQGRPEQYFGPGTRLTVT.

The chain couples TRBV6-5 to TRBJ2-5; 7 bases align to TRBD2. V dropped 7 bases and J dropped 13; count of bases not matched to a gene: 21. Looked up from germline, CDR1 is MNHEY and CDR2 is SVGAGI. There are 15 residues in the CDR3. The CDR3 region has the DNA TGTGCCAGCACTATGGGACTACTAACCGCCGGGGCCTGGTACTTC. Its translation is CASTMGLLTAGAWYF.

V usage is TRBV5-1 and J usage is TRBJ2-3; 8 bases line up with TRBD1. V lost 1 base, J lost 1 base, and 5 bases stayed unmatched. CDR3 length equals 16 residues. The germline gives CDR1 SGHRS, CDR2 YFSETQ. This chain's CDR3 is CASSLMDRARTDTQYF. The CDR3 DNA is TGCGCCAGCAGCTTGATGGACAGGGCCCGCACAGATACGCAGTATTTT. The variable domain in full, completed from reference TRBV5-1 and TRBJ2-3, reads KAGVTQTPRYLIKTRGQQVTLSCSPISGHRSVSWYQQTPGQGLQFLFEYFSETQRNKGNFPGRFSGRQFSNSRSEMNVSTLELGDSALYLCASSLMDRARTDTQYFGPGTRLTVL.

The chain has TRBV7-3 and TRBJ2-1, with D perhaps TRBD1 (5 bases). The germline V gene encodes CDR1 SGHTA and CDR2 FQGTGA. Trimming removed 5 bases from V and 5 bases from J, with 13 bases in between. The CDR3 loop spans 14 amino acids. CDR3 coding DNA: TGTGCCAGCAGCCCGCAGGGCAGAAACAATGAGCAGTTCTTC. Protein product: CASSPQGRNNEQFF.

The V and J genes are TRBV6-5 and TRBJ2-1; possible D gene TRBD2, 6 bases. Germline V gene data show CDR1 as MNHEY and CDR2 as SVGAGI. The germline V and J ends were trimmed by 0 bases and 6 bases, with 12 bases remaining between them. CDR3 length: 15 residues. This CDR3 is CASSYSPRGINEQFF. The CDR3 region has the DNA TGTGCCAGCAGTTACTCGCCTCGGGGGATCAATGAGCAGTTCTTC.

This clone was seen a few times. In nucleotides, the CDR3 is TGCGCCAGCAGCTTGGACACAGCGGGTCAGCCCCAGCATTTT. This codes for CASSLDTAGQPQHF. The J gene is TRBJ1-5, the V gene TRBV5-1; D gene ambiguous. The CDR3 runs 14 residues. Germline V lookup: CDR1 SGHRS, CDR2 YFSETQ. V was pared by 0 bases and J by 6 bases, with 10 bases between. Full variable domain (missing parts from reference TRBV5-1 and TRBJ1-5): KAGVTQTPRYLIKTRGQQVTLSCSPISGHRSVSWYQQTPGQGLQFLFEYFSETQRNKGNFPGRFSGRQFSNSRSEMNVSTLELGDSALYLCASSLDTAGQPQHFGDGTRLSIL.

The chain's CDR3 is CASSSSGRYEQYF. The CDR3 region has the DNA TGTGCCAGCAGCTCTAGCGGGAGGTACGAGCAGTACTTC. The J gene is TRBJ2-7, the V gene TRBV7-3, with 11 bases lining up with TRBD2. The ends lost 4 bases at V and 4 bases at J; junction bases unmatched: 0. Germline V gives CDR1 SGHTA, CDR2 FQGTGA. CDR3 length: 13 residues.

The V gene is TRBV7-2, the J gene TRBJ2-5; no firm D call. V lost 1 base, J lost 5 bases, and 14 bases lay in between. The CDR3 is made up of 15 amino acids. CDR1 and CDR2 from the germline V gene are SGHTA and FQGNSA. CDR3 sequence: CASSLVPNVRETQYF. Written as DNA, the CDR3 is TGTGCCAGCAGCTTAGTCCCGAACGTTCGGGAGACCCAGTACTTC.

The chain recombines TRBV10-3 with TRBJ2-1; 8 bases are shared with TRBD2. V lost 3 bases to trimming and J lost 3 bases; unmatched junction nucleotides: 7. The CDR3 length is 16 residues. The V gene's germline CDR1 is ENHRY and CDR2 SYGVKD. In DNA, the CDR3 is TGTGCCATCAGTGATAGCGGGGCGCCGCGCTACAATGAGCAGTTCTTC. This sequence encodes CAISDSGAPRYNEQFF.